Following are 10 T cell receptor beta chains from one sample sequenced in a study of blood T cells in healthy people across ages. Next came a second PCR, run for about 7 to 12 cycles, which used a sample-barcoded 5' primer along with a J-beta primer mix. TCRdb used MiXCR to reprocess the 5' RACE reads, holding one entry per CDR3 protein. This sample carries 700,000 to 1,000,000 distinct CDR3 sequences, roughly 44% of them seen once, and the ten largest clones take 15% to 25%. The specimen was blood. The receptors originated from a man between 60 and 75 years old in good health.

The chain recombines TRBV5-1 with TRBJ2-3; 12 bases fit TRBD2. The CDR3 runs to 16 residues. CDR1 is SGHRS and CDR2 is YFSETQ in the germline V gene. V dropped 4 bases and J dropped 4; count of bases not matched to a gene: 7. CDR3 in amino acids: CASSLTSGGPPDTQYF. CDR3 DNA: TGCGCCAGCAGCCTGACTAGCGGGGGACCCCCAGATACGCAGTATTTT. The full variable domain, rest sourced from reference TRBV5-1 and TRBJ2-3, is KAGVTQTPRYLIKTRGQQVTLSCSPISGHRSVSWYQQTPGQGLQFLFEYFSETQRNKGNFPGRFSGRQFSNSRSEMNVSTLELGDSALYLCASSLTSGGPPDTQYFGPGTRLTVL.

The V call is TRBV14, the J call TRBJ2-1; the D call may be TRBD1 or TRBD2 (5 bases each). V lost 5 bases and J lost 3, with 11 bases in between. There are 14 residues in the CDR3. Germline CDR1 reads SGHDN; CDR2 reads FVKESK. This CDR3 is CASSSGRIYNEQFF. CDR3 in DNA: TGTGCCAGCAGCTCGGGACGGATCTACAATGAGCAGTTCTTC.

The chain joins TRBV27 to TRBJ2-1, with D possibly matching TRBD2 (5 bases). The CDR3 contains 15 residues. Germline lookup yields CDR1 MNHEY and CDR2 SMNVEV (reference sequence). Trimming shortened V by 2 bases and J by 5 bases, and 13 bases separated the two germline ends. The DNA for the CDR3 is TGTGCCAGCAGTTTAGAGGGTCGAAGAAACAATGAGCAGTTCTTC. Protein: CASSLEGRRNNEQFF.

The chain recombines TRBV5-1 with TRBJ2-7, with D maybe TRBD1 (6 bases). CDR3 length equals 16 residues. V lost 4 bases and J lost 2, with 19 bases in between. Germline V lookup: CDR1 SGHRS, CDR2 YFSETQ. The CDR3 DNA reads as TGCGCCAGCAGCCCGGGGATGGGGGCGCGCCCCTACGAGCAGTACTTC. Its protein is CASSPGMGARPYEQYF. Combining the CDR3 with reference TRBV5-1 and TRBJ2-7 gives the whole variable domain KAGVTQTPRYLIKTRGQQVTLSCSPISGHRSVSWYQQTPGQGLQFLFEYFSETQRNKGNFPGRFSGRQFSNSRSEMNVSTLELGDSALYLCASSPGMGARPYEQYFGPGTRLTVT.

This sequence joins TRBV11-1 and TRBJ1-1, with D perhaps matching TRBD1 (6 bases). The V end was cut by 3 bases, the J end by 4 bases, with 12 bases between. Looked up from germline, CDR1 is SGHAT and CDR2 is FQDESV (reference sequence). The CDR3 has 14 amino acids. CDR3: CASSFQGTGTEAFF. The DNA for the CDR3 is TGTGCCAGCAGCTTCCAGGGGACCGGCACTGAAGCTTTCTTT. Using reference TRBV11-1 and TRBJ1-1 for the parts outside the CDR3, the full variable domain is EAEVAQSPRYKITEKSQAVAFWCDPISGHATLYWYRQILGQGPELLVQFQDESVVDDSQLPKDRFSAERLKGVDSTLKIQPAELGDSAMYLCASSFQGTGTEAFFGQGTRLTVV.

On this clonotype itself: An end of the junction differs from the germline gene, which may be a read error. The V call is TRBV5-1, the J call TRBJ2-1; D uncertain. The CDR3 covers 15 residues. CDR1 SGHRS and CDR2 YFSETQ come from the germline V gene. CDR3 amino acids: CVSSFGSQRNNEQFF. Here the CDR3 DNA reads TGCGTCAGCAGCTTTGGCAGCCAAAGGAACAATGAGCAGTTCTTC.

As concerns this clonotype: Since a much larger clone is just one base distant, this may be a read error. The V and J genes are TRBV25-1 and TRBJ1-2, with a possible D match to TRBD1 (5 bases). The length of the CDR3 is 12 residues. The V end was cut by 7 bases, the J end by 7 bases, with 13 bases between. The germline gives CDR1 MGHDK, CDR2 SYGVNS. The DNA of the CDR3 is TGTGCCAGCACCCCCCGGGGGGGTGGCTACACCTTC. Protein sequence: CASTPRGGGYTF.

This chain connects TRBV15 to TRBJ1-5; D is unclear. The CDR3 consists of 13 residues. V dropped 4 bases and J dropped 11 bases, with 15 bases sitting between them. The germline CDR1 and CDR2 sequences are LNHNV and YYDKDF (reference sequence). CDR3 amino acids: CATSTRTSGSQHF. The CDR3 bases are TGTGCCACCAGCACTAGGACTAGCGGGTCCCAGCATTTT.

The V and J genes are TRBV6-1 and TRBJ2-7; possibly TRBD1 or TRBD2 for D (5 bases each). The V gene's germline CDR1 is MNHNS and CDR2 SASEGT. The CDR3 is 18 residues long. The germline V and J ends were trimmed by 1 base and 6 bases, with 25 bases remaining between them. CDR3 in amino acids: CASSEDGFGYGGTREQYF. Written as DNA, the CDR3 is TGTGCCAGCAGTGAAGATGGGTTTGGTTATGGGGGAACACGCGAGCAGTACTTC.

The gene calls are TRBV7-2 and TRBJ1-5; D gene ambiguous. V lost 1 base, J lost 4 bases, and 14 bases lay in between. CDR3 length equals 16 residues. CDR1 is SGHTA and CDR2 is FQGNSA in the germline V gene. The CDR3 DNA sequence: TGTGCCAGCAGCTTAGACAGCGCCTCAATTAATCAGCCCCAGCATTTT. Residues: CASSLDSASINQPQHF.